These 3 T cell receptor beta chains came from one sample sequenced in a study of cytomegalovirus exposure and HLA in healthy donors. PCR used 60 Vbeta primers and 13 Jbeta primers. Generated by immunoSEQ multiplex PCR, the TCRdb table keeps only in-frame clones and is missing some. The table lists approximately 130,000 clones, around four fifths of them singletons. Sequencing used PBMCs. These TCRs come from a man between 40 and 49 years old in good health and CMV-seronegative.

To note about this clone: Its ends do not fully match the called genes, so a read error is possible. The chain combines TRBV7-7 with TRBJ2-3; perhaps TRBD2 as D (6 bases). Germline V lookup: CDR1 SSHAT, CDR2 FNYEAQ (reference sequence). The length of the CDR3 is 15 residues. The CDR3 is CASSLGTDNTDTQYF. The CDR3 DNA follows: TGTGCTAGCAGCTTAGGGACTGATAACACAGATACGCAGTATTTT. Full variable domain (outside the CDR3, taken from reference TRBV7-7 and TRBJ2-3): GAGVSQSPRYKVTKRGQDVTLRCDPISSHATLYWYQQALGQGPEFLTYFNYEAQPDKSGLPSDRFSAERPEGSISTLTIQRTEQRDSAMYRCASSLGTDNTDTQYFGPGTRLTVL.

The chain uses TRBV28 and TRBJ2-7; 8 bases align to TRBD1. Germline loops: CDR1 MDHEN, CDR2 SYDVKM. CDR3 length: 15 residues. J lost 7 bases, V lost 4 bases, and 12 bases had no gene match. The CDR3 loop is CASSSFGQGASEQYF. Written as DNA, the CDR3 is TGTGCCAGCAGTTCATTCGGGCAGGGGGCGAGTGAGCAGTACTTC.

V and J are TRBV5-4 and TRBJ2-7, with TRBD1 matching 8 bases. CDR3 size: 15 residues. Germline CDR1 reads SGHNT; CDR2 reads YYREEE (reference sequence). J gave up 4 bases and V 4 bases, and 10 bases lay outside the gene matches. CDR3 residues: CASSPRQGSRYEQYF. CDR3 DNA sequence: TGTGCCAGCAGCCCAAGACAGGGGTCCCGATACGAGCAGTACTTC.